This TCR beta chain was captured by sequencing in a study of T cells in Graves' hyperthyroidism and ophthalmopathy. Amplified regions were TCR beta CDR3 sequences from RNA transcripts. The HTBI primer set was used in a first-round RT-PCR of the TCR CDR3. From the multiplex PCR reads, TCRdb called clonotypes with MiXCR, one entry per CDR3 protein. The sample contains about 550,000 distinct CDR3 sequences, less than 25% of which appear only once. The CDR3 has 16 residues. The V and J ends lost 4 bases and 6 bases respectively, with 18 bases between them. CDR1 and CDR2 from the germline V gene are SGHAT and FQNNGV. This clonotype was detected many times.

The V gene is TRBV11-2, the J gene TRBJ2-2; perhaps TRBD1 as D (5 bases). The TCR originated in a man aged 18 to 30 with Graves' hyperthyroidism. The sample comprised blood. CDR3 bases: TGTGCCAGCAGCTCCACCCTAAGCAGGGTTTCCGGGGAGCTGTTTTTT. The encoded protein is CASSSTLSRVSGELFF.